The entry that follows covers one T cell receptor beta chain sequence. Its antigen is as yet unknown. The repertoire was sequenced with immunoSEQ multiplex PCR; TCRdb's copy has only in-frame clones and lacks some. This sample has roughly 120,000 clones, with about 93% found just once. This sample is part of a study of graft-versus-host responses after intestinal transplantation. Study details: As for transplant type, recipients had multivisceral, liver-intestinal, or isolated intestinal grafts. Every recipient had anti-thymocyte globulin induction and approximately 3 years of tacrolimus plus steroids.

Trimming cost V 0 bases and J 7 bases, with 18 bases left between them. The CDR3 extends over 16 amino acids. Germline assignment: CDR1 MNHNS and CDR2 SASEGT. Study findings and constraints: Within allografts, high graft-versus-host to host-versus-graft clonal ratios were seen among patients with graft-donor T cell macrochimerism. Marrow from the recipient contained GvH clones, some of which had appeared first in ileum or blood.

This sequence originates from a human donor who received an intestinal transplant. The specimen was unstimulated CD4+ T cells sorted from spleen or lymph node cells, collected before intestinal transplant. The chain employs TRBV6-1 and TRBJ2-5; D may be TRBD1 or TRBD2 (5 bases each). The CDR3 protein is CASSEAPGPWEGTQYF. The CDR3 DNA reads as TGTGCCAGCAGTGAAGCGCCGGGACCATGGGAAGGGACCCAGTACTTC.